This T cell receptor (beta chain) was captured by sequencing in a study of T cells in Graves' hyperthyroidism and ophthalmopathy. The CDR3 has 14 amino acids. The V and J ends lost 7 bases and 8 bases, in that order; junction bases with no gene match: 11. The germline V gene encodes CDR1 SQVTM and CDR2 ANQGSEA. Study-wide points: Peripheral blood also featured most of the thyroid clonotypes expanded above 0.001. Ophthalmopathy and stable hyperthyroidism were told apart by a 13 V-J model. Ophthalmopathy was model-predicted a median roughly 6.2 months pre-onset.

Using RNA transcripts as the source, TCR beta CDR3 regions were amplified. The primer set for the first-round RT-PCR of the TCR CDR3 was HTBI. From the multiplex PCR reads, TCRdb called clonotypes with MiXCR, one entry per CDR3 protein. The repertoire consists of about 640,000 distinct CDR3 sequences, with more than 20% occurring once and the leading ten covering 34%. Active moderate-to-severe ophthalmopathy, Clinical Activity Score at least 3, NOSPECS at least 4, under 3 months' duration. In regard to this clonotype: Its antigen is as yet unknown.

This clonotype originated in a man younger than 40 with Graves' ophthalmopathy. The chain is built from TRBV29-1 and TRBJ2-1; 10 nucleotides agree with TRBD2. The sequencing sample was made of blood. In DNA form, the CDR3 reads TGCAGCGCTCTAGCGGGAGTGGGGGGTCATGAGCAGTTCTTC. This encodes CSALAGVGGHEQFF.